Listed here are 27 T cell receptor beta chains from one sample, sequenced in a study of response to subunit inactivated influenza vaccine. MiXCR was run by TCRdb on the RT-PCR reads, yielding one entry per CDR3 protein. The table has 500,000 to 600,000 distinct CDR3 sequences, 11% to 15% seen once. The specimen was PBMCs from blood, collected roughly 12 days after vaccination. These TCRs come from a man aged 50-60 years who received an inactivated influenza vaccine.

This clonotype was detected a few times. V usage is TRBV20-1 and J usage is TRBJ2-1; D is ambiguous. V lost 0 bases and J lost 7, with 10 bases in between. The CDR3 has 13 residues. Germline assignment: CDR1 DFQATT and CDR2 SNEGSKA (reference sequence). The CDR3 DNA reads TGCAGTGCTAGAGATATACAGAAGAATGAGCAGTTCTTC. This translates into CSARDIQKNEQFF.

The genes are TRBV14 and TRBJ2-1, with 12 nucleotides matching TRBD2. Looked up from germline, CDR1 is SGHDN and CDR2 is FVKESK. V shed 4 bases, J shed 6 bases, and the junction held 7 bases outside the gene matches. The CDR3 runs to 16 residues. CDR3 DNA: TGTGCCAGCAGCCGATTCCTAGCGGGAGGGTCCAATGAGCAGTTCTTC. It encodes CASSRFLAGGSNEQFF.

This chain connects TRBV11-1 to TRBJ2-3; 15 bases match TRBD2. The CDR3 is 18 residues long. The germline CDR1 and CDR2 sequences are SGHAT and FQDESV (reference sequence). Losses at the gene ends were 5 bases for V and 6 bases for J; bases not matched to a gene: 12. CDR3 DNA: TGTGCCAGCAGCCCAACCGGACTAGCGGGAGGGCGTCTTGATACGCAGTATTTT. Protein product: CASSPTGLAGGRLDTQYF. The full variable domain, in which reference TRBV11-1 and TRBJ2-3 provide the parts outside the CDR3, is EAEVAQSPRYKITEKSQAVAFWCDPISGHATLYWYRQILGQGPELLVQFQDESVVDDSQLPKDRFSAERLKGVDSTLKIQPAELGDSAMYLCASSPTGLAGGRLDTQYFGPGTRLTVL.

This clonotype was detected a few times. The rearrangement joins TRBV7-9 to TRBJ2-3, with D unresolved. Trimming pared 4 bases from V and 3 bases from J, leaving 11 bases between. Germline V gene lookup returns CDR1 SEHNR and CDR2 FQNEAQ (reference sequence). This CDR3 has 14 residues. In DNA form, the CDR3 reads TGTGCCAGCAGCTCCCCCGAATGGACAGATACGCAGTATTTT. This gives the protein CASSSPEWTDTQYF.

This clonotype was observed a handful of times. The chain carries TRBV4-2 and TRBJ2-1, with a tentative D call TRBD1 (5 bases). The CDR3 consists of 16 residues. Germline V gene lookup returns CDR1 LGHNA and CDR2 YNFKEQ. V was cut by 4 bases and J by 4 bases, with 17 bases left in between. The CDR3, as DNA: TGTGCCAGCAGCCCCGAGGAAGGGGATTTATACAATGAGCAGTTCTTC. Protein sequence: CASSPEEGDLYNEQFF.

V is TRBV7-2 and J is TRBJ1-1, with D possibly being TRBD1 (5 bases). The CDR3 extends over 14 amino acids. V was cut by 4 bases and J by 5 bases, with 14 bases left in between. The germline CDR1 and CDR2 sequences are SGHTA and FQGNSA. CDR3 sequence (DNA): TGTGCCAGCAGCTGGGGGGATGTAAAAACTGAAGCTTTCTTT. This translates into CASSWGDVKTEAFF.

This clonotype was recorded a few times. The J gene is TRBJ2-7, the V gene TRBV28, with 10 positions matching TRBD1. This CDR3 region has 13 residues. From germline, CDR1 is MDHEN and CDR2 SYDVKM. After removal of 8 bases from V and 7 bases from J, the junction contained 8 bases not matched to a gene. CDR3 coding DNA: TGTGCCAGCTCGGGACAGGGGTTACGTGAGCAGTACTTC. Translating gives CASSGQGLREQYF.

This clonotype was detected many times. This chain connects TRBV7-2 to TRBJ2-7; 7 bases map to TRBD2. V was clipped by 5 bases and J by 0 bases; unmatched bases: 7. CDR1 is SGHTA and CDR2 is FQGNSA in the germline V gene. The CDR3 consists of 15 residues. For the CDR3, the DNA is TGTGCCAGCAGCCCCATGGGAGGGCTCTCCTACGAGCAGTACTTC. As protein: CASSPMGGLSYEQYF.

The V gene is TRBV11-2, the J gene TRBJ1-6; TRBD1 agrees at 8 bases. Germline lookup yields CDR1 SGHAT and CDR2 FQNNGV. The CDR3 is made up of 14 amino acids. Unmatched junction bases numbered 10, after V lost 7 bases and J lost 11 bases. The CDR3 bases are TGTGCCAGCACCACCCGGACAGGGACGACACCCCTCCACTTT. Its protein is CASTTRTGTTPLHF.

This clonotype showed up many times. This chain links TRBV7-9 with TRBJ1-2; D is undetermined. CDR1 is SEHNR and CDR2 is FQNEAQ in the germline V gene (reference sequence). This CDR3 contains 15 residues. V was pared by 8 bases and J by 2 bases, with 18 bases between. This chain's CDR3 is CASATGRNQNYGYTF. In DNA form, the CDR3 reads TGTGCCAGCGCTACTGGCCGGAATCAAAACTATGGCTACACCTTC.

V is TRBV29-1 and J is TRBJ2-1; D may match TRBD1 or TRBD2 (5 bases each). The CDR3 contains 14 residues. CDR1 and CDR2 from the germline V gene are SQVTM and ANQGSEA. The CDR3 nucleotides are TGCAGTACCAGACTGGAGGACAAAGGAAATGAGCAGTTCTTC. This sequence encodes CSTRLEDKGNEQFF.

This clonotype was recorded a few times. The rearrangement links TRBV7-9 to TRBJ2-7; 7 bases align to TRBD1. Germline V lookup: CDR1 SEHNR, CDR2 FQNEAQ (reference sequence). After removal of 5 bases from V and 2 bases from J, the junction contained 12 bases not matched to a gene. The CDR3 is made up of 16 amino acids. The CDR3 spells CASSSDRQGTTYEQYF. In nucleotides, the CDR3 is TGTGCCAGCAGCAGTGATCGACAGGGAACCACCTACGAGCAGTACTTC.

This clonotype was counted at least ten times. The chain carries TRBV2 and TRBJ1-2; 8 nucleotides match TRBD1. CDR1 and CDR2 (germline): SNHLY, FYNNEI. The ends lost 5 bases at V and 8 bases at J; junction bases unmatched: 7. The CDR3 contains 13 residues. The CDR3 loop is CASSPDRERGYTF. CDR3 bases: TGTGCCAGCAGTCCGGACAGGGAGCGGGGCTACACCTTC.

This clonotype has just a few counts. The J gene is TRBJ1-1, the V gene TRBV7-6, with D possibly matching TRBD1 (6 bases). The V gene lost 6 bases and the J gene lost 0 bases, with 14 bases spanning the gap. This CDR3 comprises 15 residues. Germline V gene lookup returns CDR1 SGHVS and CDR2 FNYEAQ. The CDR3 DNA follows: TGTGCCAGCAGAGACCTTGGACAGCTGAACACTGAAGCTTTCTTT. Amino acid sequence: CASRDLGQLNTEAFF. Full variable domain (remainder filled in from reference TRBV7-6 and TRBJ1-1): GAGVSQSPRYKVTKRGQDVALRCDPISGHVSLYWYRQALGQGPEFLTYFNYEAQQDKSGLPNDRFSAERPEGSISTLTIQRTEQRDSAMYRCASRDLGQLNTEAFFGQGTRLTVV.

This chain uses TRBV7-2 with TRBJ1-6, with TRBD1 as a possible D gene (5 bases). This CDR3 contains 12 residues. The V gene's germline CDR1 is SGHTA and CDR2 FQGNSA. V dropped 1 base and J dropped 14 bases, with 9 bases sitting between them. CDR3 nucleotide sequence: TGTGCCAGCAGCTTAGACGGGGCTACCCTCCACTTT. Its translation is CASSLDGATLHF.

This chain uses TRBV12-3 or TRBV12-4 with TRBJ1-2, with 7 bases lining up with TRBD1. CDR3 length: 15 residues. J gave up 4 bases and V 5 bases, and 10 bases lay outside the gene matches. The CDR3 DNA is TGTGCCAGCAGTCGTGACAGGGTGGGAGGCTATGGCTACACCTTC. This codes for CASSRDRVGGYGYTF.

The CDR3 reads CSARESRGTSGSRSYNEQFF. The CDR3, as DNA: TGCAGTGCTAGAGAGTCACGCGGGACTAGCGGGAGTCGTTCCTACAATGAGCAGTTCTTC. The rearrangement joins TRBV20-1 to TRBJ2-1; TRBD2 matches at 14 bases. The CDR3 spans 20 residues. V shed 0 bases and J 1 base; nucleotides not matched to a gene: 11. Germline values: CDR1 DFQATT, CDR2 SNEGSKA (reference sequence).

This clonotype has at least ten counts. This chain joins TRBV13 and TRBJ2-7; maybe TRBD1 (6 bases). V was pared by 5 bases and J by 1 base, with 15 bases between. The germline gives CDR1 PRHDT, CDR2 FYEKMQ (reference sequence). This CDR3 comprises 15 residues. DNA of the CDR3: TGTGCCAGCAGCGACTCCCGGCAGGGGTCCTACGAGCAGTACTTC. Translated: CASSDSRQGSYEQYF. Together with reference TRBV13 and TRBJ2-7, the CDR3 gives the full variable domain: AAGVIQSPRHLIKEKRETATLKCYPIPRHDTVYWYQQGPGQDPQFLISFYEKMQSDKGSIPDRFSAQQFSDYHSELNMSSLELGDSALYFCASSDSRQGSYEQYFGPGTRLTVT.

This clonotype was counted only a few times. The chain recombines TRBV12-3 or TRBV12-4 with TRBJ1-1; D call uncertain. This CDR3 has 14 amino acids. Trimming took 4 bases from V and 1 from J, leaving 10 bases between them. The CDR3 DNA reads TGTGCCAGCAGTTCCTCCGGAAGGAACACTGAAGCTTTCTTT. Amino acid sequence: CASSSSGRNTEAFF.

The V gene is TRBV20-1, the J gene TRBJ2-7; D may match TRBD1 or TRBD2 (5 bases each). The CDR3 is 14 amino acids. V was clipped by 1 base and J by 0 bases, with 10 bases between them. CDR1 and CDR2 from the germline V gene are DFQATT and SNEGSKA (reference sequence). In DNA form, the CDR3 reads TGCAGTGCTAGAGTTGGGGGTTCCTCCTACGAGCAGTACTTC. It translates to CSARVGGSSYEQYF.

Only a few counts were recorded for this clonotype. The chain joins TRBV20-1 to TRBJ2-3; 9 bases fit TRBD2. The germline gives CDR1 DFQATT, CDR2 SNEGSKA (reference sequence). V lost 5 bases, J lost 2 bases, and 11 bases stayed unmatched. CDR3 length equals 16 residues. Written as DNA, the CDR3 is TGCAGTGCTGATACAGGGAGCGGGGGGTCCACAGATACGCAGTATTTT. Protein: CSADTGSGGSTDTQYF.

This sequence joins TRBV19 and TRBJ1-1; no clear D. Trimming cost V 3 bases and J 4 bases, with 3 bases left between them. Per germline, CDR1 LNHDA and CDR2 SQIVND (reference sequence). CDR3 length equals 11 residues. CDR3 sequence reads: CASSMFTEAFF. DNA of the CDR3: TGTGCCAGTAGTATGTTCACTGAAGCTTTCTTT.

This clonotype was seen a handful of times. This chain joins TRBV7-2 and TRBJ2-7; TRBD1 matches 8 bases. The trim removed 1 base at V and 3 bases at J, leaving 5 bases unmatched. The CDR3 has 15 amino acids. CDR1 is SGHTA, CDR2 FQGNSA, per germline. The CDR3 DNA reads TGTGCCAGCAGCTTAGTCCAGGGGGCCAGCTACGAGCAGTACTTC. Translated: CASSLVQGASYEQYF.

V is TRBV2 and J is TRBJ2-1; 9 positions agree with TRBD2. Unmatched junction bases numbered 4, after V lost 6 bases and J lost 1 base. The CDR3 runs 15 residues. Germline lookup yields CDR1 SNHLY and CDR2 FYNNEI. The chain's CDR3 is CASRPTSGSYNEQFF. The CDR3 DNA is TGTGCCAGCAGGCCGACTAGCGGATCCTACAATGAGCAGTTCTTC.

V usage is TRBV9 and J usage is TRBJ2-7, with 7 bases lining up with TRBD1. The CDR3 has 13 residues. V shed 4 bases, J shed 5 bases, and the junction held 6 bases outside the gene matches. Germline V gene sequence: CDR1 SGDLS, CDR2 YYNGEE. This CDR3 reads CASSQGDSDEQYF. In DNA form, the CDR3 reads TGTGCCAGCAGCCAGGGGGATTCTGACGAGCAGTACTTC.

The chain uses TRBV11-3 and TRBJ2-1; D is uncertain. Trimming removed 4 bases at V and 8 bases at J, with 15 bases between. Per germline, CDR1 SGHNT and CDR2 YENEEA. The CDR3 runs 14 residues. Here the CDR3 DNA reads TGTGCCAGCAGCTCGTCGTCGGTGTCTGATGAGCAGTTCTTC. Protein sequence: CASSSSSVSDEQFF. The variable domain in full, with the rest retrieved from reference TRBV11-3 and TRBJ2-1, is EAGVVQSPRYKIIEKKQPVAFWCNPISGHNTLYWYLQNLGQGPELLIRYENEEAVDDSQLPKDRFSAERLKGVDSTLKIQPAELGDSAVYLCASSSSSVSDEQFFGPGTRLTVL.

The chain links TRBV11-2 to TRBJ2-3; unclear D gene. This CDR3 has 14 amino acids. Germline V gene lookup returns CDR1 SGHAT and CDR2 FQNNGV. V was clipped by 1 base and J by 0 bases, with 5 bases between them. Here the CDR3 reads CASSLGFSTDTQYF. The DNA of the CDR3 is TGTGCCAGCAGCTTAGGATTTAGCACAGATACGCAGTATTTT. The complete variable domain, with remaining parts taken from reference TRBV11-2 and TRBJ2-3, reads EAGVAQSPRYKIIEKRQSVAFWCNPISGHATLYWYQQILGQGPKLLIQFQNNGVVDDSQLPKDRFSAERLKGVDSTLKIQPAKLEDSAVYLCASSLGFSTDTQYFGPGTRLTVL.